One sample yielded the 21 T cell receptor beta chains listed below, sequenced in a study of control samples from healthy donors and cancer patients. The method was immunoSEQ multiplex PCR; TCRdb's version includes in-frame clones alone and lacks a portion of them. The table shows roughly 99,000 clones, with around 80% occurring only once. Sequenced material: blood. The receptors here all came from a man aged 55 to 70 in good health.

This clone has more than one count but fewer than ten. This sequence joins TRBV12-5 and TRBJ2-1; 8 bases map to TRBD2. CDR3 length equals 16 residues. After removal of 3 bases from V and 5 bases from J, the junction contained 9 bases not matched to a gene. Germline V gene sequence: CDR1 LGHNT, CDR2 FRNRAP. CDR3 DNA: TGTGCTAGTGGTTTCCAAGCGGGAGTTTTGAACAATGAGCAGTTCTTC. It codes for CASGFQAGVLNNEQFF.

The chain uses TRBV19 and TRBJ1-5, with a tentative D call TRBD1 (6 bases). The CDR3 totals 16 residues. The ends were cut back, 5 bases at V and 0 bases at J, with 14 bases in the middle. Germline V lookup: CDR1 LNHDA, CDR2 SQIVND (reference sequence). As DNA, the CDR3 is TGTGCCAGTAGTGTCAGGGGCGACTATAGCAATCAGCCCCAGCATTTT. It is translated as CASSVRGDYSNQPQHF.

The V gene is TRBV28, the J gene TRBJ2-1; 14 nucleotides match TRBD2. The germline CDR1 and CDR2 sequences are MDHEN and SYDVKM. The J segment lost 10 bases and the V segment lost 5 bases, leaving 4 bases of the junction unmatched. The CDR3 has 14 residues. CDR3 residues: CASSPGLAGVEQFF. Here the CDR3 DNA reads TGTGCCAGCAGTCCGGGACTAGCGGGAGTAGAGCAGTTCTTC. Based on the CDR3 plus reference TRBV28 and TRBJ2-1, the full variable domain is DVKVTQSSRYLVKRTGEKVFLECVQDMDHENMFWYRQDPGLGLRLIYFSYDVKMKEKGDIPEGYSVSREKKERFSLILESASTNQTSMYLCASSPGLAGVEQFFGPGTRLTVL.

This clone was seen a few times. The chain joins TRBV5-1 to TRBJ2-5, with D unresolved. Germline loops: CDR1 SGHRS, CDR2 YFSETQ. The CDR3 spans 14 residues. V was pared by 1 base and J by 5 bases, with 12 bases between. The CDR3 nucleotides read TGCGCCAGCAGCTTGCAGGCAGTGCGGGAGACCCAGTACTTC. It specifies CASSLQAVRETQYF.

The chain uses TRBV12-5 and TRBJ2-2; perhaps TRBD1 as D (6 bases). This CDR3 comprises 18 residues. The germline V gene encodes CDR1 LGHNT and CDR2 FRNRAP. Trimming shortened V by 0 bases and J by 4 bases, and 18 bases separated the two germline ends. The CDR3 loop reads CASGLVFLSAGVTGELFF. The CDR3 DNA reads as TGTGCTAGTGGTTTGGTATTCCTCTCCGCAGGGGTCACCGGGGAGCTGTTTTTT. The full variable domain, its missing parts supplied by reference TRBV12-5 and TRBJ2-2, is DARVTQTPRHKVTEMGQEVTMRCQPILGHNTVFWYRQTMMQGLELLAYFRNRAPLDDSGMPKDRFSAEMPDATLATLKIQPSEPRDSAVYFCASGLVFLSAGVTGELFFGEGSRLTVL.

The V gene is TRBV7-6, the J gene TRBJ1-5; 8 bases are a match to TRBD1. This CDR3 spans 18 amino acids. With 1 base clipped from V and 0 bases from J, the junction kept 8 bases outside the gene matches. Germline CDR1 and CDR2: SGHVS and FNYEAQ. In DNA, the CDR3 is TGTGCCAGCAGCTTAGAGGCAGGGGGCGGGTATAGCAATCAGCCCCAGCATTTT. Its translation is CASSLEAGGGYSNQPQHF.

This clone was detected only a few times. The V gene is TRBV24-1, the J gene TRBJ1-5, with D unclear. V was trimmed by 4 bases and J by 8 bases, leaving 11 bases between them. CDR1 KGHDR and CDR2 SFDVKD come from the germline V gene. The CDR3 runs to 13 residues. The CDR3: CATSDKTWEPQHF. The DNA for the CDR3 is TGTGCCACCAGTGACAAAACGTGGGAGCCCCAGCATTTT.

This chain joins TRBV6-5 and TRBJ2-7; 10 nucleotides match TRBD1. CDR1 is MNHEY, CDR2 SVGAGI, per germline. This CDR3 has 12 amino acids. The ends lost 8 bases at V and 4 bases at J; junction bases unmatched: 2. CDR3 DNA sequence: TGTGCCAGCCGGGACAGGGGATACGAGCAGTACTTC. It yields the protein CASRDRGYEQYF.

This clone was found once. Germline and junction disagree at one end, which may indicate a read error. V usage is TRBV19 and J usage is TRBJ2-1; D ambiguous. Germline V gene sequence: CDR1 LNHDA, CDR2 SQIVND (reference sequence). The CDR3 covers 12 residues. The DNA for the CDR3 is TGTGCCAGTCAAGACTTCTACAGTGAGCAGTTCTTC. Amino acids: CASQDFYSEQFF.

This sequence joins TRBV7-9 and TRBJ2-2, with a tentative D call TRBD1 (5 bases). The CDR3 runs 16 residues. In germline, CDR1 is SEHNR, CDR2 FQNEAQ (reference sequence). V was clipped by 6 bases and J by 2 bases, with 16 bases between them. CDR3 residues: CASRTQGVANTGELFF. The CDR3, as DNA: TGTGCCAGCAGGACACAAGGGGTGGCCAACACCGGGGAGCTGTTTTTT.

The chain uses TRBV5-1 and TRBJ2-3, with TRBD2 matching over 12 bases. Germline V gene sequence: CDR1 SGHRS, CDR2 YFSETQ. CDR3 length: 17 amino acids. Trimming removed 0 bases from V and 6 bases from J; junction bases left unmatched: 8. CDR3 bases: TGCGCCAGCAGCTTGGTAGCCCTAGCGGGAGGGCCGGATACGCAGTATTTT. It translates to CASSLVALAGGPDTQYF. The variable domain in full, completed from reference TRBV5-1 and TRBJ2-3, reads KAGVTQTPRYLIKTRGQQVTLSCSPISGHRSVSWYQQTPGQGLQFLFEYFSETQRNKGNFPGRFSGRQFSNSRSEMNVSTLELGDSALYLCASSLVALAGGPDTQYFGPGTRLTVL.

This clone was counted a few times. Here the CDR3 DNA reads TGTGCCAGCAGCCCCCCTGCCGGGGGTTTCTACGAGCAGTACTTC. Protein sequence: CASSPPAGGFYEQYF. The chain has TRBV3-1 (or the pseudogene TRBV3-2) and TRBJ2-7; D perhaps matches TRBD2 (6 bases). The CDR3 has 15 amino acids. Germline lookup yields CDR1 LGHDT and CDR2 YNNKEL (reference sequence). V was trimmed by 4 bases and J by 3 bases, leaving 16 bases between them.

In nucleotides, the CDR3 is TGTGCCAGTAGTACCAGCATATATGGGGGGAGGGAGACCCAGTACTTC. Translating it yields CASSTSIYGGRETQYF. This chain links TRBV19 with TRBJ2-5, with D perhaps TRBD2 (6 bases). The V gene lost 4 bases and the J gene lost 5 bases, with 20 bases spanning the gap. Germline V gives CDR1 LNHDA, CDR2 SQIVND (reference sequence). The CDR3 covers 16 residues. Full variable domain (rest looked up from reference TRBV19 and TRBJ2-5): DGGITQSPKYLFRKEGQNVTLSCEQNLNHDAMYWYRQDPGQGLRLIYYSQIVNDFQKGDIAEGYSVSREKKESFPLTVTSAQKNPTAFYLCASSTSIYGGRETQYFGPGTRLLVL.

The chain joins TRBV7-9 to TRBJ1-6; maybe TRBD1 (6 bases). Looked up from germline, CDR1 is SEHNR and CDR2 is FQNEAQ (reference sequence). V was pared by 3 bases and J by 9 bases, with 15 bases between. The CDR3 has 15 residues. In nucleotides, the CDR3 is TGTGCCAGCAGCTTGGTAACAGGGAGCGTTTCACCCCTCCACTTT. It is translated as CASSLVTGSVSPLHF.

In this sample, this clone turned up a few times. The rearrangement uses TRBV12-3 or TRBV12-4 and TRBJ1-1; unclear D gene. The V gene lost 5 bases and the J gene lost 3 bases, with 7 bases spanning the gap. This CDR3 contains 12 residues. The CDR3 nucleotides read TGTGCCAGCAGTAACCCCCACACTGAAGCTTTCTTT. Encoded protein: CASSNPHTEAFF.

The chain employs TRBV19 and TRBJ1-6, with 8 bases aligning to TRBD1. CDR3 length: 12 amino acids. The V and J ends lost 6 bases and 8 bases, in that order; junction bases with no gene match: 0. CDR1 is LNHDA and CDR2 is SQIVND in the germline V gene (reference sequence). The CDR3 nucleotides read TGTGCCAGTAGGGACAGGGATTCACCCCTCCACTTT. This sequence encodes CASRDRDSPLHF.

The genes are TRBV6-5 and TRBJ1-4, with TRBD1 as a possible D gene (6 bases). The length of the CDR3 is 15 residues. The ends were cut back, 5 bases at V and 5 bases at J, with 15 bases in the middle. From germline, CDR1 is MNHEY and CDR2 SVGAGI. The CDR3 DNA is TGTGCCAGCAGTACCCCCCGGGACAAAAATGAAAAACTGTTTTTT. It codes for CASSTPRDKNEKLFF.

The CDR3 region has the DNA TGTGCCAGTAGTATAGGACCCTACGAGCAGTACTTC. This translates into CASSIGPYEQYF. The chain links TRBV19 to TRBJ2-7; unclear D gene. The CDR3 covers 12 residues. The germline CDR1 and CDR2 sequences are LNHDA and SQIVND (reference sequence). Trimming removed 1 base from V and 2 bases from J, with 3 bases in between.

The J gene is TRBJ2-1, the V gene TRBV2, with D tentatively TRBD2 (7 bases). Per the germline V gene, CDR1 is SNHLY and CDR2 is FYNNEI. V was shortened by 3 bases and J by 5 bases, with 11 bases between the two germline ends. The CDR3 extends over 14 amino acids. The CDR3 spells CASSEPGGHNEQFF. CDR3 sequence (DNA): TGTGCCAGCAGTGAGCCCGGGGGGCACAATGAGCAGTTCTTC.

This clone appeared once. The V gene is TRBV30, the J gene TRBJ1-1, with a possible D match to TRBD1 (6 bases). Trimming left V 0 bases short and J 4 bases short, with 15 bases between. The CDR3 spans 15 residues. Looked up from germline, CDR1 is GTSNPN and CDR2 is SVGIG (reference sequence). The CDR3 is CAWSVYGLRGTEAFF. The CDR3 region has the DNA TGTGCCTGGAGTGTCTATGGCCTCAGGGGCACTGAAGCTTTCTTT.

This rearrangement joins TRBV6-5 to TRBJ1-2, with no clear D. V lost 2 bases to trimming and J lost 4 bases, with 17 bases between them. The germline V gene has CDR1 MNHEY and CDR2 SVGAGI. This CDR3 region has 16 residues. The CDR3: CASSYGSPQVPYGYTF. DNA for the CDR3: TGTGCCAGCAGTTACGGCTCACCACAAGTACCCTATGGCTACACCTTC.